A selection of T cell receptor beta chains follows, all from one sample in a study of tumor-infiltrating lymphocytes in primary liver carcinoma. TCRdb reprocessed the multiplex PCR reads via MiXCR and lists one record per CDR3 protein. The data show just over 300,000 distinct CDR3 sequences, nearly 60% seen once. The specimen sequenced was peripheral blood. The origin of the receptors is a woman in her thirties with primary liver carcinoma and hepatitis B virus infection. Both conserved end residues are part of each CDR3. Each record gives: clone size, V gene, D gene, J gene, CDR3 protein, CDR3 DNA. A D gene is named only where the DNA matches it firmly. Expanded clones are given a class, and other clones once, few, many or no size at all.

clone size: -
V gene: TRBV29-1
D gene: -
J gene: TRBJ2-3
CDR3 protein: CSVLFAGTDTQYF
CDR3 DNA: TGCAGCGTTTTATTTGCGGGCACAGATACGCAGTATTTT

clone size: -
V gene: TRBV4-2
D gene: -
J gene: TRBJ2-2
CDR3 protein: CASSPQGWGGTGELFF
CDR3 DNA: TGTGCCAGCAGCCCCCAGGGATGGGGTGGCACCGGGGAGCTGTTTTTT

clone size: many
V gene: TRBV4-1
D gene: -
J gene: TRBJ2-3
CDR3 protein: CASSQEGRGDTQYF
CDR3 DNA: TGCGCCAGCAGCCAAGAGGGACGCGGAGATACGCAGTATTTT

clone size: few
V gene: TRBV6-8
D gene: -
J gene: TRBJ1-1
CDR3 protein: CARGGAPNTEAFF
CDR3 DNA: TGTGCCAGGGGGGGTGCCCCGAACACTGAAGCTTTCTTT

clone size: -
V gene: TRBV6-1
D gene: -
J gene: TRBJ2-2
CDR3 protein: CASSETLPGGAANTGEPLF
CDR3 DNA: TGTGCTAGCAGTGAAACCCTTCCCGGGGGCGCCGCGAACACCGGGGAGCCGCTTTTT

clone size: few
V gene: TRBV5-1
D gene: TRBD1
J gene: TRBJ1-4
CDR3 protein: CASSLDGRGQEKLFF
CDR3 DNA: TGCGCCAGCAGTTTGGATGGCAGGGGGCAAGAAAAATTGTTTTTT

clone size: -
V gene: TRBV24-1
D gene: -
J gene: TRBJ2-3
CDR3 protein: CATSDSSGGDTQYF
CDR3 DNA: TGTGCCACCAGTGATAGTTCCGGGGGAGATACGCAGTATTTT

clone size: -
V gene: TRBV5-1
D gene: -
J gene: TRBJ2-7
CDR3 protein: CASSMGVPYEQYF
CDR3 DNA: TGCGCCAGCAGCATGGGGGTTCCCTACGAGCAGTACTTC

clone size: many
V gene: TRBV13
D gene: TRBD2
J gene: TRBJ2-7
CDR3 protein: CASSSLDTAGVSYEQYF
CDR3 DNA: TGTGCCAGCAGCTCTCTAGATACAGCGGGAGTATCCTACGAGCAGTACTTC

clone size: many
V gene: TRBV6-1
D gene: -
J gene: TRBJ1-5
CDR3 protein: CASIRDTNQPQHF
CDR3 DNA: TGTGCCAGCATAAGAGACACCAATCAGCCCCAGCATTTT

clone size: many
V gene: TRBV11-3
D gene: -
J gene: TRBJ2-2
CDR3 protein: CASSQGVNTGELFF
CDR3 DNA: TGTGCCAGCAGCCAAGGGGTAAACACCGGGGAGCTGTTTTTT

clone size: -
V gene: TRBV6-2/TRBV6-3
D gene: -
J gene: TRBJ2-3
CDR3 protein: CASSYPLLVGGKDTQYF
CDR3 DNA: TGTGCCAGCAGTTACCCCTTACTAGTGGGAGGCAAAGATACGCAGTATTTT

clone size: many
V gene: TRBV29-1
D gene: TRBD1
J gene: TRBJ2-7
CDR3 protein: CSATQGAGYEQYF
CDR3 DNA: TGCAGCGCGACGCAGGGGGCAGGCTACGAGCAGTACTTC

clone size: -
V gene: TRBV19
D gene: TRBD2
J gene: TRBJ2-5
CDR3 protein: CASSKLAGGETQYF
CDR3 DNA: TGTGCCAGTAGTAAGCTAGCCGGGGGGGAGACCCAGTACTTC

clone size: many
V gene: TRBV11-2
D gene: TRBD2
J gene: TRBJ2-2
CDR3 protein: CASSLFRLVTSGNTGELFF
CDR3 DNA: TGTGCCAGCAGCTTATTTCGATTGGTTACTAGCGGAAACACCGGGGAGCTGTTTTTT

clone size: -
V gene: TRBV4-1
D gene: -
J gene: TRBJ2-3
CDR3 protein: CASSQDGQGTDTQYF
CDR3 DNA: TGCGCCAGCAGCCAAGATGGGCAGGGCACAGATACGCAGTATTTT

clone size: -
V gene: TRBV6-1
D gene: -
J gene: TRBJ2-1
CDR3 protein: CASSARPQSNEQFF
CDR3 DNA: TGTGCCAGCAGTGCCCGACCACAGAGCAATGAGCAGTTCTTC

clone size: -
V gene: TRBV7-8
D gene: TRBD2
J gene: TRBJ2-7
CDR3 protein: CASNKLAGVISYEQYF
CDR3 DNA: TGTGCCAGCAACAAACTAGCGGGAGTGATCTCCTACGAGCAGTACTTC